These T cell receptor beta chains were read from a single sample in a study of CD8+CD57+ T cells in acquired aplastic anemia. MiXCR, applied by TCRdb to the reads, yields one record per CDR3 protein. The data contain roughly 420,000 distinct CDR3 sequences, approximately 70% of them singletons. The sample consisted of sorted CD4+, CD8+, or CD8+CD57+ T cells (not recorded which) from PBMCs. Receptor source: a human donor in good health, serving as a control. Both conserved end residues are part of each CDR3. D genes are given only for firm matches. Some rows have no size entry. The others give once, few or many, or a class for an expanded clone.

DNA	CDR3	V	J	D	size
TGTGCCAGCAGCTTGGTCAATGAGCAGGCAACTGGCTACACCTTC	CASSLVNEQATGYTF	TRBV7-9	TRBJ1-2	NA	NA
TGCAGTGCTAGAGAGCTGACCGGACTAAATACGCAGTATTTT	CSARELTGLNTQYF	TRBV20-1	TRBJ2-3	NA	NA
TGTGCCAGCAGTGAAGGCAGGAGACGAGAGACCCAGTACTTC	CASSEGRRRETQYF	TRBV2	TRBJ2-5	NA	NA
TGTGCCAGCAGCGGAAACCGGGACACAGATACGCAGTATTTT	CASSGNRDTDTQYF	TRBV11-2	TRBJ2-3	NA	NA
TGCAGTGCCAAGCCACAGGGGGAGAGCCAGTACTTC	CSAKPQGESQYF	TRBV20-1	TRBJ2-5	TRBD1	NA
TGCGCCAGCAGCTTTAACGGGGAAGAGACACCCCTCCACTTT	CASSFNGEETPLHF	TRBV5-1	TRBJ1-6	NA	NA
TGTGCCACCAGTGACCCACACGGGAACTATGGCTACTCCTTC	CATSDPHGNYGYSF	TRBV24-1	TRBJ1-2	NA	once
TGTGCCAGCAGCTTAGTTCAGGCCGGGGAGCTGTTTTTT	CASSLVQAGELFF	TRBV7-6	TRBJ2-2	NA	many
TGTGCCAGCAGCTCGGAACCGGGGGACAGAGTTAACTATGGCTACACCTTC	CASSSEPGDRVNYGYTF	TRBV7-9	TRBJ1-2	TRBD1	NA
TGTGCCAGCAGCTCAAAGGGACAAGACTACACCTTC	CASSSKGQDYTF	TRBV5-4	TRBJ1-2	NA	NA
TGTGCCAGCATGGGGTGGCCGCTCCCCCAGCATTTT	CASMGWPLPQHF	TRBV6-5	TRBJ1-5	NA	many
TGTGCCAGCGGCCTTTCACACACCGGGTACAATCAGCCCCAGCATTTT	CASGLSHTGYNQPQHF	TRBV5-8	TRBJ1-5	NA	once
TGTGCCAGCAGTGACACGAGAGGGGGCGGGAGATACAATGAGCAGTTCTTC	CASSDTRGGGRYNEQFF	TRBV25-1	TRBJ2-1	NA	NA
TGTGCCAGCAGTGAGACAGGACTCTCCTACGAGCAGTACTTC	CASSETGLSYEQYF	TRBV2	TRBJ2-7	NA	NA
TGTGCCAGCACCAGGTATGAAAAACTGTTTTTT	CASTRYEKLFF	TRBV6-6	TRBJ1-4	NA	NA
TGTGCCAGCGGTGTGGCATACGGAGATACCCAGCATTTT	CASGVAYGDTQHF	TRBV2	TRBJ1-5	NA	NA
TGTGCCAGCAGCACCCCGGCCACTGAAGCTTTCTTT	CASSTPATEAFF	TRBV6-2/TRBV6-3	TRBJ1-1	NA	NA
TGTGCCACCAGTGCGAGCAATCAGCCCCAGCATTTT	CATSASNQPQHF	TRBV24-1	TRBJ1-5	NA	medium-sized
TGTGCCAGCAGGAGAGTAGTGGCGGAGCCCACCGATACGCAGTATTTT	CASRRVVAEPTDTQYF	TRBV7-8	TRBJ2-3	NA	once
TGCAGCGTTGAGCCGCTTACTGATACGCAGTATTTT	CSVEPLTDTQYF	TRBV20-1	TRBJ2-3	NA	NA
TGTGCCAGCAGCCGTCGGGTTCACGGAAGCCAAGAGTTC	CASSRRVHGSQEF	TRBV7-6	TRBJ2-1	NA	NA
TGTGCCAGCAGCTTGGGACAGGTCGGCGGCTACACCTTC	CASSLGQVGGYTF	TRBV7-9	TRBJ1-2	TRBD1	few
TGCAGCGCTTCCGAGGGGAGAGGCTACACCTTC	CSASEGRGYTF	TRBV29-1	TRBJ1-2	NA	many
TGTGCCAGCAGCACTAGCTCCTATAATTCACCCCTCCACTTT	CASSTSSYNSPLHF	TRBV5-4	TRBJ1-6	NA	once
TGTGCCAGCAGTTGGGGAAACACCATATATTTT	CASSWGNTIYF	TRBV25-1	TRBJ1-3	NA	NA
TGTGCCAGCAGCGTAGGTCAGGGGCGTAGGTCAGGGGCCCTCAGGTATTTT	CASSVGQGRRSGALRYF	TRBV9	TRBJ2-3	NA	NA
TGTGCCAGCAGGTTAGGGTGCTTCAGGACAGGGCGTGTGAATCAGCCCCAGCATTTT	CASRLGCFRTGRVNQPQHF	TRBV6-1	TRBJ1-5	TRBD1	NA
TGTGCCAGCAGCCACGGGAGAGGGAACTCCTACGAGCAGTACTTC	CASSHGRGNSYEQYF	TRBV5-5	TRBJ2-7	NA	once
TGTGCCAGCCGAAGGGCCAGGGGGCCGTACGAGCAGTACTTC	CASRRARGPYEQYF	TRBV12-3/TRBV12-4	TRBJ2-7	TRBD1	NA
TGTGCCAGCAGCTTAGGAGGCAACACTGAAGCTTTCTTT	CASSLGGNTEAFF	TRBV12-3/TRBV12-4	TRBJ1-1	NA	many
NA	CASSPEYSPLHFGQYF	TRBV7-2	TRBJ2-5	NA	NA
TGTGCCAGCAGCTCCCGGGCCGATGTCTACGAGCAGTACTTC	CASSSRADVYEQYF	TRBV2	TRBJ2-7	NA	NA
TGTGCCAGCAGCTTACTAGCAGGGTTAACGGAAGCGCAGTTCTTC	CASSLLAGLTEAQFF	TRBV7-2	TRBJ2-1	NA	once
TGTGCCAGCCGTTGCACAGCAGTGTTCTCACCCCTCCACTTT	CASRCTAVFSPLHF	TRBV5-4	TRBJ1-6	NA	NA
TGTGCCAGCAGCTTTCAGGTCCAAGAGACCCAGTACTTCTTT	CASSFQVQETQYFF	TRBV7-4	TRBJ2-3	NA	once
TGTGCCAGCAAGGGTGCTGCGGGCACAGATACGCAGTATTTT	CASKGAAGTDTQYF	TRBV2	TRBJ2-3	NA	NA
TGTGCCATCAGTGAGACCCCGGGGGCCGGGGCGCTGGTTTTT	CAISETPGAGALVF	TRBV10-3	TRBJ2-2	NA	NA
TGTGCCAGCAGCGGGACACCGGGGACTTCAACCCGCCCTTTT	CASSGTPGTSTRPF	TRBV7-2	TRBJ2-3	NA	NA
TGTGCCAGTAGAGACAGGGGCGATGGTCCTTATGGCTACACCTTC	CASRDRGDGPYGYTF	TRBV19	TRBJ1-2	TRBD1	many
TGTGCCAGCAGCCACGGACCACGTGGGGGGGGTGCTAGCACCTTC	CASSHGPRGGGASTF	TRBV7-9	TRBJ1-2	NA	NA
TGTGCCAGTATCCTCTGGACAGGCCCAATGAACACCGAAGCTTTC	CASILWTGPMNTEAF	TRBV19	TRBJ1-2	TRBD1	NA
TGCAGTGCTAAAAGTCCGACAGGACCCACTGAAGCTTTCTTT	CSAKSPTGPTEAFF	TRBV20-1	TRBJ1-1	NA	NA
TGCAGTGCTAGAGGGCAGGGGGCCCACGAGCAGTACTTC	CSARGQGAHEQYF	TRBV20-1	TRBJ2-7	TRBD1	NA
TGTGCCAGCAGCGTTTTGGGGGCGGATGGACACACCTTATATTTT	CASSVLGADGHTLYF	TRBV19	TRBJ1-3	NA	NA
TGTGCCAGCAGCGTTTTCGCTCGTAGGGACACCGGGGAGCTGTTTTTT	CASSVFARRDTGELFF	TRBV12-3/TRBV12-4	TRBJ2-2	NA	NA
TGTGCCAGCAACGACAGGGGCGTTTGTATGGCTACACCTTTCTTT	CASNDRGVCMATPFF	TRBV9	TRBJ1-1	TRBD1	NA
TGTGCCAGCAGCCCAGGACAGGGGGAGACCCAGTACTTC	CASSPGQGETQYF	TRBV12-3/TRBV12-4	TRBJ2-5	TRBD1	NA
TGCAGTGCTCTCCGGGACGGGGCCTACGACACTGGGGAGCTGTTGTTT	CSALRDGAYDTGELLF	TRBV20-1	TRBJ2-2	NA	NA
TGTGCCAGCAGCTTAGCACGCGGCACAGGTACGCAGTATTTT	CASSLARGTGTQYF	TRBV7-2	TRBJ2-3	NA	many
TGCAGTGCGCCCGACAGGGGCTACAATGAGCAGTATTTT	CSAPDRGYNEQYF	TRBV20-1	TRBJ2-3	TRBD1	NA
TGTGCCAGCAGCAGGGAGTCATACAATGAGCAGTTCTTC	CASSRESYNEQFF	TRBV6-5	TRBJ2-1	NA	NA
TGTGCCAGCAGTTTCACGACTACTGGCGGTTACAATGAGCAGTTCTTC	CASSFTTTGGYNEQFF	TRBV7-8	TRBJ2-1	NA	NA
TGCAGCGTTCTTCTAGGAATGACAGGGCGGTTGAACACTGAAGCTTTCTTT	CSVLLGMTGRLNTEAFF	TRBV29-1	TRBJ1-1	TRBD1	few
TGTGCCAGCGCCAGGACAGGGGGCCCCTACGAGCAGTACTTC	CASARTGGPYEQYF	TRBV6-2/TRBV6-3	TRBJ2-7	TRBD1	many